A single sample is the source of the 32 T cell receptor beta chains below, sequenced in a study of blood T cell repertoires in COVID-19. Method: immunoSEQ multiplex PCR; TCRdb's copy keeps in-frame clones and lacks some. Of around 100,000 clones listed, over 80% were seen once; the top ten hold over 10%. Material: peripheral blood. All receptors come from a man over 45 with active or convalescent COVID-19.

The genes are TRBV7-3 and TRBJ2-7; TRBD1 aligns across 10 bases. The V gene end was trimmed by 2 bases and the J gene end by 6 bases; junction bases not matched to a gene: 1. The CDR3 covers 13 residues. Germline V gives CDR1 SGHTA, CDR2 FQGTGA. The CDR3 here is CASSLGQGGEQYF. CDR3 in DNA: TGTGCCAGCAGCTTAGGACAGGGGGGCGAGCAGTACTTC.

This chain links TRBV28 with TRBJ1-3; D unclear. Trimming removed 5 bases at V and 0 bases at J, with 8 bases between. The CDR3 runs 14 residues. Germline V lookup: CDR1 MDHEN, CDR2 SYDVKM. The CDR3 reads CASSPDTSGNTIYF. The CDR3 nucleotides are TGTGCCAGCAGTCCCGACACCTCTGGAAACACCATATATTTT.

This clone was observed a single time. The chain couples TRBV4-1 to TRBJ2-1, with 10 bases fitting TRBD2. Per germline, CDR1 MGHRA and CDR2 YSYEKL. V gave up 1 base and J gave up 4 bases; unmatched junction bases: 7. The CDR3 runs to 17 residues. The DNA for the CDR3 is TGCGCCAGCAGCCAAGCTCCGACTAGCGGGCAATACAATGAGCAGTTCTTC. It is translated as CASSQAPTSGQYNEQFF.

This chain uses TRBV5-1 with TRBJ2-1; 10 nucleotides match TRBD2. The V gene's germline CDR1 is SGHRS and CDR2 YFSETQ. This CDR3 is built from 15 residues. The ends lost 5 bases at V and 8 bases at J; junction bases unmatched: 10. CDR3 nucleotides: TGCGCCAGCAGATTTCTAGCGGGAGATCAGGATGAGCAGTTCTTC. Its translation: CASRFLAGDQDEQFF.

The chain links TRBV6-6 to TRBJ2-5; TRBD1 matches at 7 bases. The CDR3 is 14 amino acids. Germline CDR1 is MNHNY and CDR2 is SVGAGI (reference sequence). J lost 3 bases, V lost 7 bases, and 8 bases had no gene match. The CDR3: CASTESGTEETQYF. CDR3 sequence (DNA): TGTGCCAGCACCGAGTCCGGGACAGAAGAGACCCAGTACTTC.

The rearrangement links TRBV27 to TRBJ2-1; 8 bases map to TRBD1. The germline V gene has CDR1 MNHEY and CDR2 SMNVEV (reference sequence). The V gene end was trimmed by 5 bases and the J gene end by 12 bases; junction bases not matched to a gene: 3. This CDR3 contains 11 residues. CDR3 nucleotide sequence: TGTGCCAGCAGTCCCGGACAGGGGCAGTTCTTC. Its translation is CASSPGQGQFF.

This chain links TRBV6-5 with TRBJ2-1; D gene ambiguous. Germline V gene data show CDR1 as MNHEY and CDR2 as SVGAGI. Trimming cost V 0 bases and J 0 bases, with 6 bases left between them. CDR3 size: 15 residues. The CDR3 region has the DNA TGTGCCAGCAGTTACTCGAGCCACTCCTACAATGAGCAGTTCTTC. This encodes CASSYSSHSYNEQFF.

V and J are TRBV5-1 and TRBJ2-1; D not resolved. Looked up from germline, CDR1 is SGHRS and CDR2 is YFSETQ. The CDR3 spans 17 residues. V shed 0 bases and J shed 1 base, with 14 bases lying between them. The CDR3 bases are TGCGCCAGCAGCTTGGCTACCAGCGCCGTATCCTACAATGAGCAGTTCTTC. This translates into CASSLATSAVSYNEQFF.

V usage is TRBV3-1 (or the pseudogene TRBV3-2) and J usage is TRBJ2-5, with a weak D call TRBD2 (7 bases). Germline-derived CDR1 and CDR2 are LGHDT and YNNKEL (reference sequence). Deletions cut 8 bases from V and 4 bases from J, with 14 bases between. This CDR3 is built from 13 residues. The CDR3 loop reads CASLAGAGETQYF. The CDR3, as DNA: TGTGCCAGCTTGGCGGGGGCAGGAGAGACCCAGTACTTC.

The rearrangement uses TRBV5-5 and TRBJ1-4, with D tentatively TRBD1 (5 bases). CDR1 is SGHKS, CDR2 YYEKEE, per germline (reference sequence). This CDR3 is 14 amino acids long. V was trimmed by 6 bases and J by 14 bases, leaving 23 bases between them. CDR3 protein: CASTPGLGEVRLFF. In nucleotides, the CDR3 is TGTGCCAGCACCCCCGGGCTGGGGGAGGTTAGGCTGTTTTTT.

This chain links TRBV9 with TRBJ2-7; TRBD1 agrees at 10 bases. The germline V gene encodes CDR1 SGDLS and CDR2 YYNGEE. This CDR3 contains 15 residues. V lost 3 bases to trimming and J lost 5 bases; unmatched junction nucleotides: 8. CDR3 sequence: CASSARQGAGHEQYF. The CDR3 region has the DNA TGTGCCAGCAGCGCCCGACAGGGGGCAGGTCACGAGCAGTACTTC. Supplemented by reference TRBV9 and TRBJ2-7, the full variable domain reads DSGVTQTPKHLITATGQRVTLRCSPRSGDLSVYWYQQSLDQGLQFLIQYYNGEERAKGNILERFSAQQFPDLHSELNLSSLELGDSALYFCASSARQGAGHEQYFGPGTRLTVT.

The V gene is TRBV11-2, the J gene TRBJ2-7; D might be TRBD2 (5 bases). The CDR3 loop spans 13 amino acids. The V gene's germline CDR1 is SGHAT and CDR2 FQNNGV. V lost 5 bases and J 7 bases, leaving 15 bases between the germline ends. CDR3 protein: CASSVSGPGEQYF. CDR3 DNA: TGTGCCAGCAGCGTCAGCGGTCCGGGGGAGCAGTACTTC. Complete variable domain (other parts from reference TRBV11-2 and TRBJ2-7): EAGVAQSPRYKIIEKRQSVAFWCNPISGHATLYWYQQILGQGPKLLIQFQNNGVVDDSQLPKDRFSAERLKGVDSTLKIQPAKLEDSAVYLCASSVSGPGEQYFGPGTRLTVT.

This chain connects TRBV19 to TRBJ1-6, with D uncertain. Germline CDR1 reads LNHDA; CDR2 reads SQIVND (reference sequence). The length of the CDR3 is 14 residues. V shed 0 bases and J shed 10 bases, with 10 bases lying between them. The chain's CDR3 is CASSIEREGSPLHF. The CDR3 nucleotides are TGTGCCAGTAGTATAGAAAGGGAGGGATCACCCCTCCACTTT.

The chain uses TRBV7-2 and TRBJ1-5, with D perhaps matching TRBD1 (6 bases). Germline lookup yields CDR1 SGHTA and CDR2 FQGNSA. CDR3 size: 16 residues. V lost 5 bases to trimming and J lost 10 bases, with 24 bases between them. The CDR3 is CASSRIGRPGGGPQHF. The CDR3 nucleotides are TGTGCCAGCAGCCGGATTGGACGGCCGGGAGGGGGTCCCCAGCATTTT.

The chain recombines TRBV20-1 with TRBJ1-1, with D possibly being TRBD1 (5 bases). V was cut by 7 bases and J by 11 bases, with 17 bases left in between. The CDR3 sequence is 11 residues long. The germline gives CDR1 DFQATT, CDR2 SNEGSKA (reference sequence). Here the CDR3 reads CSVKIPQEAFF. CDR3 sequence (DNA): TGCAGTGTTAAAATCCCACAGGAGGCTTTCTTT.

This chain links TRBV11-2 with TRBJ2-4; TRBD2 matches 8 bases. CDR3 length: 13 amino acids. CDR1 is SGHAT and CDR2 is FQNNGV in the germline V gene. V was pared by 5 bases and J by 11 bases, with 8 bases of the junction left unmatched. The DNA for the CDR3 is TGTGCCAGCAGCCCCGGGGGGGGTCACCTTCAGTACTTC. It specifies CASSPGGGHLQYF.

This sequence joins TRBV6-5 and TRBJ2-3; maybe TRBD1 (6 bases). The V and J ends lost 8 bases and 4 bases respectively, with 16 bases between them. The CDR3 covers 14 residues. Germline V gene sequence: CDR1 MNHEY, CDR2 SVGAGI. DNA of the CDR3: TGTGCCAGCGGCCGGGACATCGCCTCAGATACGCAGTATTTT. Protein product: CASGRDIASDTQYF.

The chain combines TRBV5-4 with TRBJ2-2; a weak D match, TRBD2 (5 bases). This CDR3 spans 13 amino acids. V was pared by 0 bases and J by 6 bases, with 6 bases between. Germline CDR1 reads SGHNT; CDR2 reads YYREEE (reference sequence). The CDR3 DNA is TGTGCCAGCAGCTTGGAACTAGCCGGGGAGCTGTTTTTT. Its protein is CASSLELAGELFF.

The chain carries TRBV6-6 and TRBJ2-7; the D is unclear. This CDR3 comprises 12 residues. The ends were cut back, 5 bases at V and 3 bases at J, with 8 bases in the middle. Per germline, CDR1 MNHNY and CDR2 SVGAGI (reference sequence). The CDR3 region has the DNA TGTGCCAGCAGTGAGGCGAACTACGAGCAGTACTTC. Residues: CASSEANYEQYF.

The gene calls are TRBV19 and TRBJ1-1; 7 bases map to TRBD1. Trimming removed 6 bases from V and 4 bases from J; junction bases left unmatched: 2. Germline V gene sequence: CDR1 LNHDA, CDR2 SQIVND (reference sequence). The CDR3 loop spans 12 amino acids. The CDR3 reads CASSTGATEAFF. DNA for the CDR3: TGTGCCAGTAGCACAGGGGCCACTGAAGCTTTCTTT. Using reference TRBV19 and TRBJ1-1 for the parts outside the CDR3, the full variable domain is DGGITQSPKYLFRKEGQNVTLSCEQNLNHDAMYWYRQDPGQGLRLIYYSQIVNDFQKGDIAEGYSVSREKKESFPLTVTSAQKNPTAFYLCASSTGATEAFFGQGTRLTVV.

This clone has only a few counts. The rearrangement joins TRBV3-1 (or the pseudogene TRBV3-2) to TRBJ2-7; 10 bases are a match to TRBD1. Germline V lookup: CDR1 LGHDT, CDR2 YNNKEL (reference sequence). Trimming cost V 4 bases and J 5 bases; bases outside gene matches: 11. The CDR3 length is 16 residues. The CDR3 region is CASSPLGDRGDHEQYF. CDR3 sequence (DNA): TGTGCCAGCAGCCCTTTGGGGGACAGGGGAGATCACGAGCAGTACTTC.

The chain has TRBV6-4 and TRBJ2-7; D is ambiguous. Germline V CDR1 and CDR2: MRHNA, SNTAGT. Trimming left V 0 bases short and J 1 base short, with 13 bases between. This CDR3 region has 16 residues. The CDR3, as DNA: TGTGCCAGCAGTGACTCTCTACAGCATCTTTCCTACGAGCAGTACTTC. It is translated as CASSDSLQHLSYEQYF.

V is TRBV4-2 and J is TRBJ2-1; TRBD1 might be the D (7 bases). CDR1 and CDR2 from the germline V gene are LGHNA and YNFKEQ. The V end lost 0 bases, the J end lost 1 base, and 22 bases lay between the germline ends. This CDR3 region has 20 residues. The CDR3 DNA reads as TGTGCCAGCAGCCAAGAGGTTCTTGGAGGGGGCAATCCTTCCTACAATGAGCAGTTCTTC. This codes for CASSQEVLGGGNPSYNEQFF.

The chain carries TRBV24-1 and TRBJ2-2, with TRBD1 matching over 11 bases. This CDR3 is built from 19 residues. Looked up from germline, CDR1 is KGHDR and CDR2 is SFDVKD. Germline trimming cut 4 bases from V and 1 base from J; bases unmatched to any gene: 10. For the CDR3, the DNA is TGTGCCACCAGTGAACCCGGGACAGGGGGGATGGTGAACACCGGGGAGCTGTTTTTT. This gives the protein CATSEPGTGGMVNTGELFF.

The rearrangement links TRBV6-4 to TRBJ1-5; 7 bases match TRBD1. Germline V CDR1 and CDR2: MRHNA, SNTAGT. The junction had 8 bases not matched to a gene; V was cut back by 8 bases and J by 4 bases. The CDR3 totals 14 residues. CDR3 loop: CASAWDRKNQPQHF. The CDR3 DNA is TGTGCCAGCGCCTGGGACAGAAAAAATCAGCCCCAGCATTTT.

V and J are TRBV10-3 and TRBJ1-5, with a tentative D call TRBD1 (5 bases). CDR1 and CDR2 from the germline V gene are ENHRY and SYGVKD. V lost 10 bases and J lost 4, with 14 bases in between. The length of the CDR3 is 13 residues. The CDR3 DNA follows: TGTGCCACCTCACAGGACGGGAATCAGCCCCAGCATTTT. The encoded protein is CATSQDGNQPQHF.

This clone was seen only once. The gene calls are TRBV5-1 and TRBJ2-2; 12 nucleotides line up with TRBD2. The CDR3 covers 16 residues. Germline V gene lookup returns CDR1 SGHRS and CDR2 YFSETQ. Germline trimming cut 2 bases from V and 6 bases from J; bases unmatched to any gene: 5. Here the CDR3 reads CASSFLAGGDAGELFF. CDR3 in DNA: TGCGCCAGCAGCTTTCTAGCGGGAGGGGATGCCGGGGAGCTGTTTTTT.

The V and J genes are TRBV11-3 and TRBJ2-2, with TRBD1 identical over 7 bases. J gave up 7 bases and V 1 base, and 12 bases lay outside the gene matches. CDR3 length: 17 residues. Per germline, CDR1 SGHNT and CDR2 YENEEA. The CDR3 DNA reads TGTGCCAGCAGCTTAGGTTTTGCGACAGGGTTCATCGGGGAGCTGTTTTTT. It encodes CASSLGFATGFIGELFF.

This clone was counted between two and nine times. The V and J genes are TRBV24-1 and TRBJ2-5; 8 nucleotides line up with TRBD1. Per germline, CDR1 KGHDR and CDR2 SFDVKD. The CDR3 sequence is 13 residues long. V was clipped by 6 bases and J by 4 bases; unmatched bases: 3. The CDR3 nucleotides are TGTGCCACCAGTCACGACAGGGGAGAGACCCAGTACTTC. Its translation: CATSHDRGETQYF.

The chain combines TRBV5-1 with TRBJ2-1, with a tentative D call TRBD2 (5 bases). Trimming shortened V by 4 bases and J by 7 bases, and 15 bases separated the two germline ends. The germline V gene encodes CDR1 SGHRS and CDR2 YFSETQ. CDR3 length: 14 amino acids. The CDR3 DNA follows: TGCGCCAGCAGCCAACTGGGTCCGGGAAATGAGCAGTTCTTC. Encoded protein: CASSQLGPGNEQFF.

The DNA of the CDR3 is TGTGCCAGCAGCTTACCGGTCCTCGGGAGGGCCACCGGGGAGCTGTTTTTT. It translates to CASSLPVLGRATGELFF. The V gene is TRBV13, the J gene TRBJ2-2; 8 bases line up with TRBD2. The CDR3 loop spans 17 amino acids. Trimming took 2 bases from V and 4 from J; bases not matched to a gene: 9. CDR1 is PRHDT and CDR2 is FYEKMQ in the germline V gene (reference sequence).

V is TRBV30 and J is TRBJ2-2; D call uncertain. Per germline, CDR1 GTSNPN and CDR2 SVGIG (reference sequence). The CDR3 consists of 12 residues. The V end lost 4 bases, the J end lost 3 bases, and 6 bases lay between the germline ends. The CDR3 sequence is CAWNRDTGELFF. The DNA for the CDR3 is TGTGCCTGGAACAGAGACACCGGGGAGCTGTTTTTT.